Included here is one T cell receptor (beta chain) sequence, with context. V was pared by 5 bases and J by 6 bases, with 11 bases between. CDR1 and CDR2 (germline): MNHEY, SMNVEV (reference sequence). CDR3 size: 12 residues. This entry is derived from a study of cytomegalovirus exposure and HLA in healthy donors. Across the study: The Caucasian-associated ancestry cluster held roughly 80% of roughly 370 genotyped donors.

PCR involved 60 Vbeta and 13 Jbeta primers. Data came from immunoSEQ multiplex PCR; TCRdb stores just in-frame clones and leaves some out. The data contain about 160,000 clones, less than 80% of them singletons. Source material: PBMCs. J is TRBJ2-7 and V is TRBV27; no firm D call. This TCR derives from a man aged 40-49 years in good health and CMV-seronegative. CDR3 region: CASSRDKSEQYF. As DNA, the CDR3 is TGTGCCAGCAGTCGCGACAAGAGCGAGCAGTACTTC.